This T cell receptor beta chain stems from a study of shared clonotypes between healthy human individuals. Study-wide points: Exclusively blood specimens were collected; tissue repertoires likely differ.

When replicate PCRs were run on sorted subsets, they used around 0.2 ug DNA, some 33,000 T cell genomes. Original processing notes: Filtering was not the same, since immunoSEQ gave junction-only sequences without quality scores. The method was immunoSEQ multiplex PCR; TCRdb's version includes in-frame clones alone and lacks a portion of them. Clonal size and the V and J genes are those of that table, whereas D and trimming came from the DNA. The profile shows millions of clones, about 93% of them singletons. About this clone itself: Its antigen is as yet unknown.

With 7 bases clipped from V and 4 bases from J, the junction kept 8 bases outside the gene matches. The CDR3 spans 16 residues. CDR1 and CDR2 from the germline V gene are SGHTA and FQGTGA. The naive CD8 population came from CD45RO-negative cells selected for CCR7, without terminally differentiated effector memory CD45RA+ cells. The rearrangement uses TRBV7-3 and TRBJ2-2; 11 bases line up with TRBD1. This TCR derives from a man aged 18 to 30 in good health. Some clones in this sample may be carry-over from other donors' samples. The sample consisted of naive CD8+ T cells from PBMCs. The CDR3 here is CASTFGTGGITGELFF. CDR3 coding DNA: TGTGCCAGCACCTTCGGGACAGGGGGGATCACCGGGGAGCTGTTTTTT. The full variable domain, its missing parts supplied by reference TRBV7-3 and TRBJ2-2, is GAGVSQTPSNKVTEKGKYVELRCDPISGHTALYWYRQSLGQGPEFLIYFQGTGAADDSGLPNDRFFAVRPEGSVSTLKIQRTERGDSAVYLCASTFGTGGITGELFFGEGSRLTVL.